This entry describes one TCR beta chain. This entry is derived from a study of blood T cell repertoires in COVID-19. Under the authors' procedure: Amplification with reference gene primers provided the estimates of nucleated cell counts. Profiled with immunoSEQ multiplex PCR; TCRdb holds only in-frame clones, not every one. V, J and clone size are those of that table, while D and trimming were read from the DNA. This sample yields fewer than 300,000 clones, of which more than 75% are seen a single time; about 2.1% belongs to the top ten. V trimming: 3 bases; J trimming: 8 bases; junction bases outside the gene matches: 17. The CDR3 length is 17 residues. The V gene's germline CDR1 is SGDLS and CDR2 YYNGEE.

Sequencing used PBMCs or T cells enriched from blood (not recorded which). The rearrangement links TRBV9 to TRBJ2-1, with 7 bases fitting TRBD2. The sequence derives from a woman in her forties with acute COVID-19. The CDR3 DNA reads as TGTGCCAGCAGCGAACGGGGAGGGCGGGAGATCAACTATGAGCAGTTCTTC. It translates to CASSERGGREINYEQFF.